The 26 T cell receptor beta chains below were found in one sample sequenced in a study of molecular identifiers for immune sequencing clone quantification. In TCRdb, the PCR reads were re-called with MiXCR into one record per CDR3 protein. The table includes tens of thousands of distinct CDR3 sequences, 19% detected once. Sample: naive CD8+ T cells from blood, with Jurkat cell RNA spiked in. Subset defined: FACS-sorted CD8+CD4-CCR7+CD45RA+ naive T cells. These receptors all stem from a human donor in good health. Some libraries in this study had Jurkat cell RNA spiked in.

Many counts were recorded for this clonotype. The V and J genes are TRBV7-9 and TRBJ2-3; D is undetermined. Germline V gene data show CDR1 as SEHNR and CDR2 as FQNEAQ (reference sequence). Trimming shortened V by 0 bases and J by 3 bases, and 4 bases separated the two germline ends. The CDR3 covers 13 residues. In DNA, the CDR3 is TGTGCCAGCAGCTTAGCTTTAACAGATACGCAGTATTTT. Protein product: CASSLALTDTQYF.

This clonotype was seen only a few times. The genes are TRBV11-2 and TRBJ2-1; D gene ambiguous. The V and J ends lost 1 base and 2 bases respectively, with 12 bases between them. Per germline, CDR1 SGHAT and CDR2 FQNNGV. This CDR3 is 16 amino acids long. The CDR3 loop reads CASSLVWVGPYNEQFF. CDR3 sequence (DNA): TGTGCCAGCAGCTTAGTATGGGTGGGTCCCTACAATGAGCAGTTCTTC.

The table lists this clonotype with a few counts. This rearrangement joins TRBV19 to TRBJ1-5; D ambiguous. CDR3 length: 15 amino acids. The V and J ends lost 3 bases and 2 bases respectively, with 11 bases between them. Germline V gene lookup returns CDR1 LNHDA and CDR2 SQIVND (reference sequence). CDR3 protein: CASSIRYLGNQPQHF. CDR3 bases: TGTGCCAGTAGTATTAGGTACTTGGGCAATCAGCCCCAGCATTTT.

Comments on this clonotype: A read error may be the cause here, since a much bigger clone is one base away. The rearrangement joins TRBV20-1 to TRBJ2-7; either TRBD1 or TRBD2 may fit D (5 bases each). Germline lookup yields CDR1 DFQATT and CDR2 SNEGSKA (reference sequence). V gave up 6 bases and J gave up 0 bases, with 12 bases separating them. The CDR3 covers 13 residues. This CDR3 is CSARAGSSYEQYF. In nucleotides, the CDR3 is TGCAGTGCGCGGGCAGGGAGCTCCTACGAGCAGTACTTC.

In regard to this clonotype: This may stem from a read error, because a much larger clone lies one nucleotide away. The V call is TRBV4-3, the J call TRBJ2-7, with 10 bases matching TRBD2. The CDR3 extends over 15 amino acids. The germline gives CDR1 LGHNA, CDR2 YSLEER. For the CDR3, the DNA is TGCGCCAGCAGCCTTGATAGCGGGGGGACCTACGGGCAGTACTTC. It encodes CASSLDSGGTYGQYF.

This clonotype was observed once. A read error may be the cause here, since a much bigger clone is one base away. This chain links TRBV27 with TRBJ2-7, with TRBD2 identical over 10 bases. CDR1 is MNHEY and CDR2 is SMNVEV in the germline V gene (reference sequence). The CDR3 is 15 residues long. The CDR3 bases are TGTGCCAGAAGTTTTACACTAGCGGGAACCTACGAGCAGTACTTC. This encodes CARSFTLAGTYEQYF.

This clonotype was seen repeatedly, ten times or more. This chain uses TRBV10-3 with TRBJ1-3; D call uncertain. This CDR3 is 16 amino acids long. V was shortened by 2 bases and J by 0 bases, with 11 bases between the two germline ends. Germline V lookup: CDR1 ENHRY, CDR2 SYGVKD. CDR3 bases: TGTGCCATCAGTGAGCCGTCTTCTCGCTCTGGAAACACCATATATTTT. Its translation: CAISEPSSRSGNTIYF.

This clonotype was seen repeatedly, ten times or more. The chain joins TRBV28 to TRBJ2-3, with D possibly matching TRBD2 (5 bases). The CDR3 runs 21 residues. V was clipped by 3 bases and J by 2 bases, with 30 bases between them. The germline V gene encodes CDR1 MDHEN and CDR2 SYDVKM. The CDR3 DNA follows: TGTGCCAGCAGTTTTCCCACCGAGCCCGACGAAGCGGATCATAACACAGATACGCAGTATTTT. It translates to CASSFPTEPDEADHNTDTQYF.

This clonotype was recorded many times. The CDR3 bases are TGTGCCAGCAGCCCCGCCGGGACAGGCGGCTACGAGCAGTACTTC. The encoded protein is CASSPAGTGGYEQYF. The V call is TRBV7-9, the J call TRBJ2-7; the match to TRBD1 covers 8 bases. V trimming: 5 bases; J trimming: 3 bases; junction bases outside the gene matches: 9. CDR1 and CDR2 from the germline V gene are SEHNR and FQNEAQ (reference sequence). The CDR3 is 15 residues long.

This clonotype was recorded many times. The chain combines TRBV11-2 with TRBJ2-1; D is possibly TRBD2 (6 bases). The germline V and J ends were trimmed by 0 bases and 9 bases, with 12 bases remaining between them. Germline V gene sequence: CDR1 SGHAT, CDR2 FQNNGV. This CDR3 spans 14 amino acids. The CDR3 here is CASSLDPSDGEQFF. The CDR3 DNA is TGTGCCAGCAGCTTAGATCCTAGCGATGGTGAGCAGTTCTTC.

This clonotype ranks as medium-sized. The CDR3 sequence is CASSHSWGLPVDTQYF. DNA of the CDR3: TGCGCCAGCAGCCACTCGTGGGGGCTGCCCGTGGATACGCAGTATTTT. The V call is TRBV4-3, the J call TRBJ2-3; D is perhaps TRBD1 (6 bases). The V gene lost 3 bases and the J gene lost 6 bases, with 19 bases spanning the gap. The CDR3 runs to 16 residues. Germline V CDR1 and CDR2: LGHNA, YSLEER.

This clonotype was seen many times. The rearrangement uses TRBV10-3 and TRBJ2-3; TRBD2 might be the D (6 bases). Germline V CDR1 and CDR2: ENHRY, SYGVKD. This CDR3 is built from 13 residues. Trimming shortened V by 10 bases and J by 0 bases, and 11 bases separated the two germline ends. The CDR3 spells CATSGDSTDTQYF. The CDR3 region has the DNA TGTGCCACCTCGGGAGATAGCACAGATACGCAGTATTTT.

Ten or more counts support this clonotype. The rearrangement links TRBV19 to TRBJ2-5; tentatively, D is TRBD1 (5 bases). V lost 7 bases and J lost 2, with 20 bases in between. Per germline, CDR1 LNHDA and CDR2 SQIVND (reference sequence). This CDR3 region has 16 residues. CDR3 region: CASTPDRAPVQETQYF. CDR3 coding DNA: TGTGCCAGTACCCCAGACAGAGCCCCAGTTCAAGAGACCCAGTACTTC.

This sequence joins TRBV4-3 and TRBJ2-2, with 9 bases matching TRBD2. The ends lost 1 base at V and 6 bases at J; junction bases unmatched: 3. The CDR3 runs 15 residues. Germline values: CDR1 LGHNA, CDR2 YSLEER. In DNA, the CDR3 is TGCGCCAGCAGCCAAGTAGCGGGAGCGTCCGGGGAGCTGTTTTTT. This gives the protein CASSQVAGASGELFF.

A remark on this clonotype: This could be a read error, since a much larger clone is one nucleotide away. In DNA form, the CDR3 reads TGTGCCAGCAGCTTAGGGTCTAGCGGGGGTGGGCAGTTCTTC. Translated, it gives CASSLGSSGGGQFF. The V and J genes are TRBV7-2 and TRBJ2-1, with 10 bases fitting TRBD2. V was pared by 1 base and J by 12 bases, with 6 bases of the junction left unmatched. The CDR3 loop spans 14 amino acids. Germline V gene lookup returns CDR1 SGHTA and CDR2 FQGNSA. Full variable domain (outside the CDR3, taken from reference TRBV7-2 and TRBJ2-1): GAGVSQSPSNKVTEKGKDVELRCDPISGHTALYWYRQSLGQGLEFLIYFQGNSAPDKSGLPSDRFSAERTGGSVSTLTIQRTQQEDSAVYLCASSLGSSGGGQFFGPGTRLTVL.

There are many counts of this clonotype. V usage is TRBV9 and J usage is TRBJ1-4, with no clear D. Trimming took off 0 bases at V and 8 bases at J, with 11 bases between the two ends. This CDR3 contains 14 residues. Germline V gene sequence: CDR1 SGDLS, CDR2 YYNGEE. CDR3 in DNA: TGTGCCAGCAGCGTAGAGACCGAAGAGGAAAAACTGTTTTTT. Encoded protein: CASSVETEEEKLFF.

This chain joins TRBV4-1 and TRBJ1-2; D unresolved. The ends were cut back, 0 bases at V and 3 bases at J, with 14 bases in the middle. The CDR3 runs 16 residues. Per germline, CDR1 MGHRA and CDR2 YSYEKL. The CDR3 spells CASSQERLVLYYGYTF. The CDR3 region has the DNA TGCGCCAGCAGCCAAGAGAGATTGGTACTATACTATGGCTACACCTTC.

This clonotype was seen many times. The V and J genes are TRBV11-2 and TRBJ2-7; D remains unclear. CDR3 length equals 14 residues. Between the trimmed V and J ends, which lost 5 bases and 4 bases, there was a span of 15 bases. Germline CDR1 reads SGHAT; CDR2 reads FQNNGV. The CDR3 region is CASSLQRRPYEQYF. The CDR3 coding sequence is TGTGCCAGCAGCCTACAGCGACGCCCTTACGAGCAGTACTTC.

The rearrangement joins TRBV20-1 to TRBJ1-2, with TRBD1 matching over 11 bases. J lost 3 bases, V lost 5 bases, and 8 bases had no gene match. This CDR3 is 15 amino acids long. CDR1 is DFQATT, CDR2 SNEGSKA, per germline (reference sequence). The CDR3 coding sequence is TGCAGTGCTTCCCCCGGACAGGGGGCGCACTATGGCTACACCTTC. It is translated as CSASPGQGAHYGYTF.

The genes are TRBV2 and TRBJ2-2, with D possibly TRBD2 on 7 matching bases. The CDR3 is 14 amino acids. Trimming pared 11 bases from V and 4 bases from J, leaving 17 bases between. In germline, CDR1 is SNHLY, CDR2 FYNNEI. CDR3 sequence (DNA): TGTGCCTACGTCCGGGGGGCGGGCACCGGGGAGCTGTTTTTT. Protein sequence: CAYVRGAGTGELFF.

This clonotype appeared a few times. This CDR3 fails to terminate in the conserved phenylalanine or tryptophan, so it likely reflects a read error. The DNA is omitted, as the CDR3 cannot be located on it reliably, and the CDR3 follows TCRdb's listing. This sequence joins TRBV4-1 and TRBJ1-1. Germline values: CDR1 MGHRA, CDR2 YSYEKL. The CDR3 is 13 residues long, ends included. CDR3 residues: CASSQDGVTEALS.

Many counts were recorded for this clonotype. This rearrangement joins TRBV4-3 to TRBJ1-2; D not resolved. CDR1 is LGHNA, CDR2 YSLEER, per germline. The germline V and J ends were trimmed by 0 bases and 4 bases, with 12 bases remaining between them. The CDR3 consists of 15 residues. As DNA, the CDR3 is TGCGCCAGCAGCCAAGACAGGTTCCGGTCCTATGGCTACACCTTC. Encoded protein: CASSQDRFRSYGYTF.

The CDR3 loop reads CARRTGWSNEKLFF. The CDR3 DNA sequence: TGTGCCAGAAGGACTGGGTGGAGTAATGAAAAACTGTTTTTT. The gene calls are TRBV6-5 and TRBJ1-4, with no clear D. The CDR3 is made up of 14 amino acids. Germline loops: CDR1 MNHEY, CDR2 SVGAGI. Trimming removed 9 bases at V and 4 bases at J, with 15 bases between.

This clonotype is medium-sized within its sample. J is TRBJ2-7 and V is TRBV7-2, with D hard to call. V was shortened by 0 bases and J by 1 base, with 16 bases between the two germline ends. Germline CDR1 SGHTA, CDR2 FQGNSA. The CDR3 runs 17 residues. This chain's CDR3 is CASSLAWSSPMSYEQYF. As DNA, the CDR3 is TGTGCCAGCAGCTTAGCCTGGAGTAGCCCCATGTCCTACGAGCAGTACTTC.

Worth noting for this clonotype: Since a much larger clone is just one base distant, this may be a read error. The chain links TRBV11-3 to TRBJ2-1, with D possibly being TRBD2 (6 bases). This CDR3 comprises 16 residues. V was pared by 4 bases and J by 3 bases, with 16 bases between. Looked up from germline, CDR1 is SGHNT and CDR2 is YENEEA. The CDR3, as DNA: TGTGCCAGCAGCTCCGGGCGGGGTAGGCTCTACAATGAGCAGTTCTTC. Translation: CASSSGRGRLYNEQFF. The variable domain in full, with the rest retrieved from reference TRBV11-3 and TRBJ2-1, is EAGVVQSPRYKIIEKKQPVAFWCNPISGHNTLYWYLQNLGQGPELLIRYENEEAVDDSQLPKDRFSAERLKGVDSTLKIQPAELGDSAVYLCASSSGRGRLYNEQFFGPGTRLTVL.

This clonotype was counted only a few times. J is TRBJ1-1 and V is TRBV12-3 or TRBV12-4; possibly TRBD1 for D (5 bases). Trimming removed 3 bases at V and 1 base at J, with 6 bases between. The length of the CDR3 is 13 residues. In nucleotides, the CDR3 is TGTGCCAGCAGTTTCGGGGCGAACACTGAAGCTTTCTTT. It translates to CASSFGANTEAFF.